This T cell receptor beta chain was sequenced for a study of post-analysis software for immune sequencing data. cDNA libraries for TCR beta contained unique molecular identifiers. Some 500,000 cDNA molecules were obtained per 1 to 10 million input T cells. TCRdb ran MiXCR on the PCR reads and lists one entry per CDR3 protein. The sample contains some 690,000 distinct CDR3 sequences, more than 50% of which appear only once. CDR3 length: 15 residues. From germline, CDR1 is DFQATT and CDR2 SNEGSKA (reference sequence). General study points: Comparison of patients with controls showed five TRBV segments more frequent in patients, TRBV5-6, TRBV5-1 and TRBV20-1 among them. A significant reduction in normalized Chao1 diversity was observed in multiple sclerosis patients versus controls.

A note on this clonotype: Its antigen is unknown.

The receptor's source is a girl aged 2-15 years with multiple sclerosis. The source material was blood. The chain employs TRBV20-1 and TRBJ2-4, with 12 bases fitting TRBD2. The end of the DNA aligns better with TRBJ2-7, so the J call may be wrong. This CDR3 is CSAATSGRGVYEQYF. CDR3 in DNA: TGCAGTGCTGCGACTAGCGGGAGAGGGGTATACGAGCAGTACTTC.